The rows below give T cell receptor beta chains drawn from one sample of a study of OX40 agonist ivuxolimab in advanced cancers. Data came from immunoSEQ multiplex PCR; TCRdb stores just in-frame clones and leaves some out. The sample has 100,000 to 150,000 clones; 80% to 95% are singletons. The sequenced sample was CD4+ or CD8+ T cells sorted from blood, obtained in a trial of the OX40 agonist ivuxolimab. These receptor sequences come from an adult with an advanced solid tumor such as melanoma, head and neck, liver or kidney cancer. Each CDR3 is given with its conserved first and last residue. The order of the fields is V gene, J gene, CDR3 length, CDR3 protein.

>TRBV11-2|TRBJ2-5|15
CASSYSGTGKETQYF
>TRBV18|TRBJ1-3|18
CASSPTSTGALSGNTIYF
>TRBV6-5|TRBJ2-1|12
CASSPTRNEQFF
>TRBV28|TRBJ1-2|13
CASSLNPNYGYTF
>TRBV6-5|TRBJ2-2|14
CASSYDGLTGELFF
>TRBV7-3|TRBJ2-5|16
CASSSSGTSYQETQYF
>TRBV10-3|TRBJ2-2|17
CAISAGGGGANPGELFF
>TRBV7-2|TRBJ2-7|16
CASSSRGGGTPYEQYF
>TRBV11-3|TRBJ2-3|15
CASSTGTGRTDTQYF
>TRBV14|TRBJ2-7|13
CASSQVFSYEQYF
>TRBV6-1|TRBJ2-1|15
CASSALAGGGNEQFF